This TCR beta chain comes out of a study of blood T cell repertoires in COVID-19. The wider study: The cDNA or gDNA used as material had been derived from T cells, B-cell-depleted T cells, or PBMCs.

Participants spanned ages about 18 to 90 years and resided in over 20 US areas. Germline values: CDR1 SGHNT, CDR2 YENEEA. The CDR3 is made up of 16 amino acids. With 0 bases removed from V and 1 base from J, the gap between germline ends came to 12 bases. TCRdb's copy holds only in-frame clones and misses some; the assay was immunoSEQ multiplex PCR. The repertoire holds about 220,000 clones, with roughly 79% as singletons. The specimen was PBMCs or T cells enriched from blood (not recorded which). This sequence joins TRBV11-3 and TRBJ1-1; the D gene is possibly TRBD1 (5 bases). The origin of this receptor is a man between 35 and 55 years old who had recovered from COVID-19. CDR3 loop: CASSLEGAIKNTEAFF. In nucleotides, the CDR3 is TGTGCCAGCAGCTTAGAAGGGGCTATTAAGAACACTGAAGCTTTCTTT.